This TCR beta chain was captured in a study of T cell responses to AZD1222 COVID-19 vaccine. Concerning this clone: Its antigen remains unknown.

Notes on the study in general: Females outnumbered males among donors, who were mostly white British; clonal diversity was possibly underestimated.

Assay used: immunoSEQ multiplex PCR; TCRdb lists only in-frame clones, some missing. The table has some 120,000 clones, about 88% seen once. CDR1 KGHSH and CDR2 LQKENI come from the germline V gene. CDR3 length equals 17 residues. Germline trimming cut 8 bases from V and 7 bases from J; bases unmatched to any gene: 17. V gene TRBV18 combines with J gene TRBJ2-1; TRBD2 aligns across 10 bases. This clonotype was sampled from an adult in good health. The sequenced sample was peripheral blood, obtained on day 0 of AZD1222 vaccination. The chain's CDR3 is CASASPVVSGRANEQFF. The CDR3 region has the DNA TGTGCCAGCGCGTCACCAGTCGTCAGCGGGAGGGCAAATGAGCAGTTCTTC.